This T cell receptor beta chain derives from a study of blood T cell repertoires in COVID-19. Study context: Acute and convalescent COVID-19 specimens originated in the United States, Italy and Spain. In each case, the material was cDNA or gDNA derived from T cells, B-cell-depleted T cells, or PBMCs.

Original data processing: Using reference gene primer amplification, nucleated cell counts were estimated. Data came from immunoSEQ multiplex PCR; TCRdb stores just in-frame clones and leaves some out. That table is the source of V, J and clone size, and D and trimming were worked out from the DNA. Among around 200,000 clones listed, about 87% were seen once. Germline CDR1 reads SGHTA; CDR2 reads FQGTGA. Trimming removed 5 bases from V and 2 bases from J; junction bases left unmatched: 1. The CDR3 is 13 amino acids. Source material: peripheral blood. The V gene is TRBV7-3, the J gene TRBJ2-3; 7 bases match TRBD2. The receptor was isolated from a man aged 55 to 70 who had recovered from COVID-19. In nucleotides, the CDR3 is TGTGCCAGCAGCCGGGACTACACAGATACGCAGTATTTT. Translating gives CASSRDYTDTQYF.